Listed below are T cell receptor beta chains from one sample, sequenced in a study of OX40 agonist ivuxolimab in advanced cancers. Sequencing used immunoSEQ multiplex PCR; TCRdb keeps in-frame clones, though not all of them. The data show about 70,000 clones, roughly nine tenths seen once. Source: CD4+ or CD8+ T cells sorted from blood, taken in a trial of the OX40 agonist ivuxolimab. The receptors stem from an adult with an advanced solid tumor such as melanoma, head and neck, liver or kidney cancer. CDR3s include the opening cysteine and the closing phenylalanine or tryptophan. The order of the fields is D gene, clone size, V gene, J gene, CDR3 DNA, CDR3 protein. D genes are given only for firm matches. Only some rows state a clone size, as once, few, many or a class for expanded clones.

d_gene: .
abundance: .
v_gene: TRBV7-9
j_gene: TRBJ2-1
CDR3nt: TGTGCCAGCAGCTCCACAGGGAAAGGCTACAATGAGCAGTTCTTC
CDR3aa: CASSSTGKGYNEQFF

d_gene: TRBD2
abundance: once
v_gene: TRBV6-1
j_gene: TRBJ2-7
CDR3nt: TGTGCCAGCAGTGAAGACACTAGCGGGAGCTACGAGCAGTACTTC
CDR3aa: CASSEDTSGSYEQYF

d_gene: .
abundance: .
v_gene: TRBV11-2
j_gene: TRBJ1-5
CDR3nt: TGTGCCAGCAGCTTAGGGGAGGTGGAGGCGCAGCCCCAGCATTTT
CDR3aa: CASSLGEVEAQPQHF

d_gene: .
abundance: .
v_gene: TRBV6-1
j_gene: TRBJ2-5
CDR3nt: TGTGCCAGCAGCATTACTAGGGACTCCAGGGAGACCCAGTACTTC
CDR3aa: CASSITRDSRETQYF

d_gene: TRBD1
abundance: once
v_gene: TRBV5-1
j_gene: TRBJ2-7
CDR3nt: TGCGCCAGCAGCTTGTGGCCCTGGACAGGGGGCGGCGACGAGCAGTACTTC
CDR3aa: CASSLWPWTGGGDEQYF

d_gene: .
abundance: .
v_gene: TRBV6-5
j_gene: TRBJ2-3
CDR3nt: TGTGCCAGCAGTTACTTGGAGGGGACCCCAGATACGCAGTATTTT
CDR3aa: CASSYLEGTPDTQYF

d_gene: .
abundance: .
v_gene: TRBV6-5
j_gene: TRBJ1-4
CDR3nt: TGTGCCAGCAGACGACAGTCTAATGAAAAACTGTTTTTT
CDR3aa: CASRRQSNEKLFF

d_gene: .
abundance: .
v_gene: TRBV5-1
j_gene: TRBJ1-2
CDR3nt: TGCGCCAGCAGCTTGGAGCCCCTCTATGGCTACACCTTC
CDR3aa: CASSLEPLYGYTF

d_gene: .
abundance: .
v_gene: TRBV5-1
j_gene: TRBJ2-7
CDR3nt: TGCGCCAGCAGCTTGGCCGCGGACAGCTCCTACGAGCAGTACTTC
CDR3aa: CASSLAADSSYEQYF

d_gene: .
abundance: .
v_gene: TRBV14
j_gene: TRBJ1-1
CDR3nt: TGTGCCAGCAGCCAATCTCTGATGGGACATGAAGCTTTCTTT
CDR3aa: CASSQSLMGHEAFF

d_gene: TRBD2
abundance: .
v_gene: TRBV9
j_gene: TRBJ2-1
CDR3nt: TGTGCCAGCAGCGTAGGAGCGGGGACTTACAATGAGCAGTTCTTC
CDR3aa: CASSVGAGTYNEQFF

d_gene: .
abundance: .
v_gene: TRBV7-3
j_gene: TRBJ2-1
CDR3nt: TGTGCCAGCAGGCGGACATCCTACAATGAGCAGTTCTTC
CDR3aa: CASRRTSYNEQFF

d_gene: .
abundance: .
v_gene: TRBV7-6
j_gene: TRBJ1-1
CDR3nt: TGTGCCAGCAGCTCCGACTTAGGTATGAACACTGAAGCTTTCTTT
CDR3aa: CASSSDLGMNTEAFF

d_gene: .
abundance: .
v_gene: TRBV19
j_gene: TRBJ2-2
CDR3nt: TGTGCCAGTAGTATAGGTTGGAGGGTCGATGCGACCGGGGAGCTGTTTTTT
CDR3aa: CASSIGWRVDATGELFF

d_gene: .
abundance: .
v_gene: TRBV9
j_gene: TRBJ2-7
CDR3nt: TGTGCCAGCAGCTTAGGGGATCTAGGGTCCTACGAGCAGTACTTC
CDR3aa: CASSLGDLGSYEQYF

d_gene: .
abundance: .
v_gene: TRBV6-4
j_gene: TRBJ1-4
CDR3nt: TGTGCCAGCAGTGACGACCCGGTATCAGGAAAACTGTTTTTT
CDR3aa: CASSDDPVSGKLFF

d_gene: TRBD1
abundance: .
v_gene: TRBV27
j_gene: TRBJ1-2
CDR3nt: TGTGCCAGCAGTGTCACAGGGGAGGGGTCCGGTGGCTACACCTTC
CDR3aa: CASSVTGEGSGGYTF

d_gene: .
abundance: .
v_gene: TRBV5-4
j_gene: TRBJ2-4
CDR3nt: TGTGCCAGCAGCTGGATGATTAGTGTTAGCGGCGAAAACATTCAGTACTTC
CDR3aa: CASSWMISVSGENIQYF

d_gene: .
abundance: .
v_gene: TRBV5-4
j_gene: TRBJ1-1
CDR3nt: TGTGCCAGCAGCTTGGTGGGAGTTAACACTGAAGCTTTCTTT
CDR3aa: CASSLVGVNTEAFF